Below, 8 T cell receptor beta chains from the same sample are listed, as sequenced in a study of blood T cell repertoires in COVID-19 (TCRdb year 2020). Receptors were amplified or captured by the immunoSEQ multiplex PCR assay. Drawn from immuneACCESS, this table holds only the in-frame rearrangements with V and J called that TCRdb kept. Clones are partly lost; checked studies trace under half to an unresolved V gene and leave the rest unexplained. The sample profile shows some 200,000 clones; approximately 87% of them were found once. Around 0.76% of the sample belongs to the ten largest clones. The sample was peripheral blood. The source of these receptors is a woman between 65 and 79 years old with acute or convalescent COVID-19.

With regard to this clone: Other DNA sequences in the same sample also yield this CDR3. The chain links TRBV6-5 to TRBJ1-6; D is possibly TRBD1 (6 bases). Germline V gene lookup returns CDR1 MNHEY and CDR2 SVGAGI. Trimming shortened V by 6 bases and J by 7 bases, and 13 bases separated the two germline ends. The CDR3 spans 14 residues. CDR3 DNA: TGTGCCAGCAGCCGCGGACAGAAAAATTCACCCCTCCACTTT. Its translation is CASSRGQKNSPLHF.

This clone was seen a few times. V and J are TRBV9 and TRBJ2-5; maybe TRBD2 (7 bases). Trimming removed 2 bases at V and 1 base at J, with 18 bases between. The CDR3 contains 17 residues. CDR1 is SGDLS, CDR2 YYNGEE, per germline. CDR3 residues: CASSVSPGGTPQETQYF. In DNA, the CDR3 is TGTGCCAGCAGCGTCAGCCCGGGGGGCACCCCCCAAGAGACCCAGTACTTC.

V is TRBV27 and J is TRBJ2-7, with TRBD1 matching over 7 bases. The germline V gene encodes CDR1 MNHEY and CDR2 SMNVEV (reference sequence). CDR3 length: 16 amino acids. V was pared by 5 bases and J by 2 bases, with 12 bases of the junction left unmatched. This CDR3 reads CASSQSLPGQTYEQYF. The CDR3 DNA reads as TGTGCCAGCAGTCAATCACTCCCGGGACAGACCTACGAGCAGTACTTC.

The chain combines TRBV4-2 with TRBJ2-2, with 7 bases that match TRBD2. Germline V gives CDR1 LGHNA, CDR2 YNFKEQ. The junction had 4 bases not matched to a gene; V was cut back by 0 bases and J by 3 bases. The CDR3 is 16 residues long. The CDR3 here is CASSQEAGSHTGELFF. The DNA of the CDR3 is TGTGCCAGCAGCCAAGAAGCGGGGTCTCACACCGGGGAGCTGTTTTTT.

The count of this clone is one. The V and J genes are TRBV2 and TRBJ2-1, with 10 bases aligning to TRBD2. Germline V lookup: CDR1 SNHLY, CDR2 FYNNEI. The CDR3 contains 13 residues. With 11 bases clipped from V and 6 bases from J, the junction kept 7 bases outside the gene matches. This CDR3 is CAGKREGFNEQFF. DNA of the CDR3: TGTGCCGGAAAGCGGGAGGGGTTCAATGAGCAGTTCTTC.

This clone showed up just a few times. This chain joins TRBV19 and TRBJ2-7; 7 nucleotides match TRBD2. J was trimmed by 0 bases and V by 1 base; bases with no gene match: 3. The CDR3 covers 15 residues. Germline CDR1 LNHDA, CDR2 SQIVND (reference sequence). CDR3 nucleotide sequence: TGTGCCAGTAGTATAGCCCCGGGAGGCTCCTACGAGCAGTACTTC. It yields the protein CASSIAPGGSYEQYF.

The rearrangement links TRBV5-5 to TRBJ1-1; a weak D match, TRBD1 (6 bases). The germline gives CDR1 SGHKS, CDR2 YYEKEE (reference sequence). V lost 4 bases to trimming and J lost 5 bases, with 12 bases between them. The CDR3 contains 13 residues. The CDR3 region has the DNA TGTGCCAGCAGCAGGGCAGGGGTTACTGAAGCTTTCTTT. Protein sequence: CASSRAGVTEAFF.

V and J are TRBV7-2 and TRBJ2-7, with D perhaps TRBD1 (6 bases). There are 13 residues in the CDR3. The V gene lost 5 bases and the J gene lost 0 bases, with 8 bases spanning the gap. The germline CDR1 and CDR2 sequences are SGHTA and FQGNSA. The CDR3 bases are TGTGCCAGCAGCCGGACAGCCTCCTACGAGCAGTACTTC. Protein: CASSRTASYEQYF.